This TCR beta chain was sequenced in a study of T cell repertoires in aging, cancer and after chemotherapy. Study outcomes and limitations: Loss of evenness, beyond lost richness, contributed to age-related TCR diversity decline in cancer patients. Immunological memory after chemotherapy cannot be judged from the repertoire data.

Amplification of TCR beta used genomic DNA extracted from peripheral blood. Multiplex touch-down PCR with TRB-A/B primers amplified rearranged V-D-J TRB sequences. One entry per CDR3 protein results from TCRdb running MiXCR on the multiplex PCR reads. The sample yields about 2,300 distinct CDR3 sequences, 20% to 30% seen once. The CDR3 length is 13 residues. Germline CDR1 reads DFQATT; CDR2 reads SNEGSKA (reference sequence). The junction had 9 bases not matched to a gene; V was cut back by 6 bases and J by 6 bases. Remarks on this clonotype: Antigen unknown.

The J gene is TRBJ2-3, the V gene TRBV20-1; TRBD2 matches at 7 bases. The TCR originated in a human donor with a solid tumor. The sequencing sample was made of blood. The CDR3 nucleotides are TGCAGTGCCCCACTGGGAGGGACGGATACGCAGTATTTT. Translation gives CSAPLGGTDTQYF.